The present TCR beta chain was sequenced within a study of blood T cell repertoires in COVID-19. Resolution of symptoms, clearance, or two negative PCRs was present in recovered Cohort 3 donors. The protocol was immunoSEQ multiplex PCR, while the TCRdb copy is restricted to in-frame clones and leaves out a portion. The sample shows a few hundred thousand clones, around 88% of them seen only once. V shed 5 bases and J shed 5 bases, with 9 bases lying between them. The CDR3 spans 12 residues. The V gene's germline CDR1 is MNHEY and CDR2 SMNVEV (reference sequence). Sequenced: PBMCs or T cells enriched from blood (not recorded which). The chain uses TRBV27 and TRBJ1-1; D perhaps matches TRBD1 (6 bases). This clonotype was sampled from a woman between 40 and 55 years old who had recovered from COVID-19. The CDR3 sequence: CASSLTGTEAFF. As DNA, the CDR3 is TGTGCCAGCAGTCTAACAGGGACTGAAGCTTTCTTT.